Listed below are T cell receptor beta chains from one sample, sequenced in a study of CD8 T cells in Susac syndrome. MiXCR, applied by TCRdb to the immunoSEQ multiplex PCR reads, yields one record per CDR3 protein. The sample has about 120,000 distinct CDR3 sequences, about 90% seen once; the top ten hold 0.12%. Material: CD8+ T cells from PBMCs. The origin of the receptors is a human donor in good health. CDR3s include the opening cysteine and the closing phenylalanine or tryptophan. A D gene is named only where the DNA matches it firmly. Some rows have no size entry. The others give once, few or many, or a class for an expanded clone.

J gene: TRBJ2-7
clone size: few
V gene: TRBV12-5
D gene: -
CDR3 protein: CASGIPQGPTYEQYF
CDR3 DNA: TGTGCTAGTGGTATCCCTCAGGGGCCTACCTACGAGCAGTACTTC

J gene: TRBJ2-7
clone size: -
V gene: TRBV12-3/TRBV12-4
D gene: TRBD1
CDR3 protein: CASRGQGERREQYF
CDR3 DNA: TGTGCCAGCAGGGGACAGGGCGAAAGGCGCGAGCAGTACTTC

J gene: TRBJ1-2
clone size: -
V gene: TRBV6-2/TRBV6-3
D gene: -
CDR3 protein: CASREDANYGYTF
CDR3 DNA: TGTGCCAGCAGGGAGGACGCTAACTATGGCTACACCTTC

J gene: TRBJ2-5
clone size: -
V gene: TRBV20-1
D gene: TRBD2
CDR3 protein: CSVGLRSSGGAGQETQYF
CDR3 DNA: TGCAGTGTTGGGCTAAGATCTAGCGGGGGGGCAGGGCAAGAGACCCAGTACTTC

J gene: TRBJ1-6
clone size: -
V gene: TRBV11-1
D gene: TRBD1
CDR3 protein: CASSLSTGGNSPLHF
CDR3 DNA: TGTGCCAGCAGCTTGTCAACAGGGGGTAATTCACCCCTCCACTTT

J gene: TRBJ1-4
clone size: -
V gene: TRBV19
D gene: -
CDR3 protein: CASSWAGNEKLFF
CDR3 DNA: TGTGCCAGTAGTTGGGCAGGGAACGAAAAACTGTTTTTT

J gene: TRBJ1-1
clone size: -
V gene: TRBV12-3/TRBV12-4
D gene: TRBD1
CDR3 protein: CASSLEQGPPEAFF
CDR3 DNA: TGTGCCAGCAGTTTAGAACAGGGGCCCCCTGAAGCTTTCTTT

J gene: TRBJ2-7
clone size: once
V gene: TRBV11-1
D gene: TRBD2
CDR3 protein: CASSWLSGSLGEQYF
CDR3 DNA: TGTGCCAGCAGCTGGCTTAGCGGGAGCCTGGGCGAGCAGTACTTC

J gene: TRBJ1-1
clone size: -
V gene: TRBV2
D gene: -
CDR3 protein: CASHRTGNTEAFF
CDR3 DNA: TGTGCCAGTCACCGTACCGGGAACACTGAAGCTTTCTTT

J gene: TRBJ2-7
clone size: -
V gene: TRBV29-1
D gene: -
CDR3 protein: CSVERGDNPYEQYF
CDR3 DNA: TGCAGCGTAGAGCGCGGGGATAACCCCTACGAGCAGTACTTC

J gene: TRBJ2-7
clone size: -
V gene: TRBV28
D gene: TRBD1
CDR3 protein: CATKGALNYEQYF
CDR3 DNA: TGTGCCACCAAGGGGGCCTTGAATTACGAGCAGTACTTC

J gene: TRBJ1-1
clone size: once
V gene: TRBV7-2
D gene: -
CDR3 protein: CASTEGGRVEAFF
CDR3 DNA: TGTGCCAGCACGGAAGGGGGAAGGGTTGAAGCTTTCTTT

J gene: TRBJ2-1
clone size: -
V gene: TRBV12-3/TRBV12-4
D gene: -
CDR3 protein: CASSLVQEQFF
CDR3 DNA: TGTGCCAGCAGTTTAGTCCAGGAGCAGTTCTTC

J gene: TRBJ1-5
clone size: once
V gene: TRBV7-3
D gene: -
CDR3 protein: CASSPQGGSNQPQHF
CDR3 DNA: TGTGCCAGCAGCCCTCAGGGTGGAAGCAATCAGCCCCAGCATTTT

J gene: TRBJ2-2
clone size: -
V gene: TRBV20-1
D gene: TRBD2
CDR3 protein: CSARISGVTGELFF
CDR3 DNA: TGCAGTGCTAGAATTAGCGGGGTAACCGGGGAGCTGTTTTTT

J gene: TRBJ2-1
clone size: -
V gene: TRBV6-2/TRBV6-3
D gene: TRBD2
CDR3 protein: CASSGTSGRGAFF
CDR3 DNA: TGTGCCAGCAGCGGGACTAGCGGGAGGGGTGCGTTCTTC

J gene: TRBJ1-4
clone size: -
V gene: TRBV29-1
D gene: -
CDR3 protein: CSAGAQGTNEKLFF
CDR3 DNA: TGCAGCGCCGGGGCCCAGGGAACTAATGAAAAACTGTTTTTT

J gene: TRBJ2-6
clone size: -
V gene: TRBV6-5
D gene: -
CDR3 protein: CASSGQSSGANVLTF
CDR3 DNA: TGTGCCAGCAGCGGACAGAGCTCTGGGGCCAACGTCCTGACTTTC

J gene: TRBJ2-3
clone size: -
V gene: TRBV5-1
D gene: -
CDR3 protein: CASSLNSGKGVTDTQYF
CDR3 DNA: TGCGCCAGCAGTTTAAATTCAGGGAAGGGAGTCACAGATACGCAGTATTTT

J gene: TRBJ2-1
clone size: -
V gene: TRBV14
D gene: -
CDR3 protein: CASSQANVPEQFF
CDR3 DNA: TGTGCCAGCAGCCAAGCTAACGTACCTGAGCAGTTCTTC

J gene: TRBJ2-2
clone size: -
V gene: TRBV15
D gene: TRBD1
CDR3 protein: CATMGQSNTGELFF
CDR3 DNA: TGTGCCACCATGGGACAGTCGAACACCGGGGAGCTGTTTTTT

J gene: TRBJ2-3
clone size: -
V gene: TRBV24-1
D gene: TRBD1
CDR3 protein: CATSEQTGGTDTQYF
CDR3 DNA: TGTGCCACCAGTGAACAGACAGGGGGCACAGATACGCAGTATTTT

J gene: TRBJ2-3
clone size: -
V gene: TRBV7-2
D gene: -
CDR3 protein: CASSLGTSTDTQYF
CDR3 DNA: TGTGCCAGCAGCTTGGGTACTAGCACAGATACGCAGTATTTT

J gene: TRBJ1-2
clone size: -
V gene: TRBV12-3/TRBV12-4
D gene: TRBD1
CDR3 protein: CASSLAMGQGMSGYTF
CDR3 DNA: TGTGCCAGCAGTTTAGCGATGGGACAGGGGATGTCTGGCTACACCTTC

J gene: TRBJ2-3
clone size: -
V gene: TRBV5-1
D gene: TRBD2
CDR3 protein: CASRPFPSGKNTDTQYF
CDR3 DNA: TGCGCCAGCAGGCCCTTCCCTAGCGGGAAAAACACAGATACGCAGTATTTT

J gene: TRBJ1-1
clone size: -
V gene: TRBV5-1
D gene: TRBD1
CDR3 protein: CASKRDRANTEAFF
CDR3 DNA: TGCGCCAGCAAAAGGGACAGGGCGAACACTGAAGCTTTCTTT

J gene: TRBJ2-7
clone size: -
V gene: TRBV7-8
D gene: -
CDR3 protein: CASSARGGTYEQYF
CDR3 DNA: TGTGCCAGCAGCGCTAGGGGGGGAACCTACGAGCAGTACTTC

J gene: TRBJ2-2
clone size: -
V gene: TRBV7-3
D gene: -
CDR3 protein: CASSQRQGGTGELFF
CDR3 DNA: TGTGCCAGCAGCCAAAGGCAGGGCGGAACCGGGGAGCTGTTTTTT

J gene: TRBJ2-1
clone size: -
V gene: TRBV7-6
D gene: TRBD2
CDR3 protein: CASSSRLADYNEQFF
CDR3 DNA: TGTGCCAGCAGCTCGCGGCTAGCGGACTACAATGAGCAGTTCTTC